A single sample is the source of the 5 T cell receptor beta chains below, sequenced in a study of cytomegalovirus exposure and HLA in healthy donors. The PCR was carried out with 60 Vbeta primers and 13 Jbeta primers. The protocol was immunoSEQ multiplex PCR, while the TCRdb copy is restricted to in-frame clones and leaves out a portion. The sample has about 170,000 clones, about four fifths seen once; the top ten hold 4.8%. The sample comprised PBMCs. All receptors come from a young man in good health and CMV-seronegative.

The gene calls are TRBV4-1 and TRBJ1-6; D not resolved. V was cut by 1 base and J by 0 bases, with 7 bases left in between. CDR1 is MGHRA and CDR2 is YSYEKL in the germline V gene. The length of the CDR3 is 16 residues. CDR3: CASSQAMSSYNSPLHF. DNA for the CDR3: TGCGCCAGCAGCCAAGCTATGAGCTCCTATAATTCACCCCTCCACTTT.

The rearrangement uses TRBV27 and TRBJ2-7; TRBD1 agrees at 9 bases. The germline V gene encodes CDR1 MNHEY and CDR2 SMNVEV (reference sequence). The CDR3 has 18 residues. The V gene end was trimmed by 7 bases and the J gene end by 2 bases; junction bases not matched to a gene: 18. The CDR3 loop reads CASMALRSTGGRTYEQYF. The DNA of the CDR3 is TGTGCCAGCATGGCCCTTAGGTCAACAGGGGGCAGAACCTACGAGCAGTACTTC.

The V and J genes are TRBV6-5 and TRBJ2-7, with D maybe TRBD1 (6 bases). The germline V gene encodes CDR1 MNHEY and CDR2 SVGAGI. V dropped 0 bases and J dropped 2 bases, with 11 bases sitting between them. This CDR3 is built from 15 residues. The CDR3 sequence: CASSYSTGIPYEQYF. The CDR3 region has the DNA TGTGCCAGCAGTTACTCCACAGGGATCCCCTACGAGCAGTACTTC.

The chain couples TRBV6-4 to TRBJ2-3, with D hard to call. V was trimmed by 3 bases and J by 6 bases, leaving 16 bases between them. This CDR3 comprises 15 residues. Germline V CDR1 and CDR2: MRHNA, SNTAGT. CDR3 DNA sequence: TGTGCCAGCAGTGATCGGCCGGAGAATATCGATACGCAGTATTTT. Protein product: CASSDRPENIDTQYF.

J is TRBJ2-5 and V is TRBV6-6; D may be TRBD1 (5 bases). V lost 5 bases, J lost 7 bases, and 14 bases lay in between. CDR1 and CDR2 from the germline V gene are MNHNY and SVGAGI (reference sequence). The CDR3 covers 13 residues. CDR3 in amino acids: CASSTPTVGTQYF. In nucleotides, the CDR3 is TGTGCCAGCAGTACCCCGACAGTTGGGACCCAGTACTTC.